This T cell receptor beta chain was obtained from a study of T cells in Graves' hyperthyroidism and ophthalmopathy (dated by TCRdb to the late 2010s). At the level of the whole study: Peripheral blood was collected at initial diagnosis, before any treatment. TCR V-J signatures able to tell the groups apart were searched for in a discovery cohort of more than 90 patients, of whom 43 had Graves' ophthalmopathy and some 60 had stable Graves' hyperthyroidism. Prospective prediction of ophthalmopathy was tested in an independent validation cohort consisting of 18 hyperthyroidism patients and over 15 patients who later progressed to ophthalmopathy. For training and testing, the 100 or so patients in the discovery cohort were randomly divided in a 7:3 ratio. The study also compared thyroid tissue and blood T-cell repertoires from roughly six Graves' hyperthyroidism patients. After blood sampling, hyperthyroidism patients were treated with methimazole at a starting dose of 30 mg daily, and ophthalmopathy patients were treated with high-dose intravenous methylprednisolone. TCR Vbeta CDR3 sequencing of around 130 peripheral blood samples (about 45 ophthalmopathy, about 80 hyperthyroidism and approximately 17 progressor patients) is reported in the paper. Study-level results and caveats: Blood samples also contained most of the expanded thyroid clonotypes (frequency above 0.001), which suggests that blood repertoires may reflect thyroid immune responses. No statistical method was used to set the sample size in advance, and investigators knew the group allocation. In validation, progression to ophthalmopathy was predicted by the model with 70.59% sensitivity and 72% to 85% specificity, a median of approximately 6.5 months before onset. Ophthalmopathy was separated from stable hyperthyroidism by a 13 V-J signature model, with around 90% sensitivity and roughly 81% specificity obtained in cross-validation and 80%/75% obtained in testing.

As encoded in the germline V gene, CDR1 is MNHNS while CDR2 is SASEGT. The CDR3 spans 15 residues, from the cysteine through the phenylalanine. The DNA shown is the 45-base CDR3, in frame from base 1. Germline trimming: 3 bases from V, 5 bases from J; junction bases outside gene matches: 4. This clonotype showed up many times. Its cognate antigen has yet to be identified. Base-call qualities are not available, and no considerably larger clone is one nucleotide away. The TCR beta CDR3 regions were amplified from the RNA transcripts. A first-round RT-PCR of the TCR CDR3 used the HTBI primer set with the Qiagen OneStep RT-PCR kit. Libraries were constructed in a second round of multiplex PCR, after which size selection and purification were performed. Sequencing of the libraries was done on an Illumina HiSeq2000 using paired-end 100 bp reads. On the study's bioinformatics: SOAPnuke was used to process the raw data, with reads discarded if the reads contained adapters or uncalled bases, had a mean Phred below 15, or lacked an exact constant-primer or identifier match. High-quality paired reads were merged with COPE v1.2.5, and unique nucleotide sequences were defined as clonotypes. Clonotypes were aligned to IMGT TRBV, TRBD and TRBJ reference segments using MiTCR v1.1. Analysis was restricted to V-J combinations with a frequency above 0.0001, which covered 99% to 99.2% of repertoires. The TCS score was defined as the ratio of F50 (clonal expansion) to E x V (chaos), calculated using BLOSUM62-based TCRdist between CDR3 peptides within each V-J. Welch's t-statistics and random forest reduced around 520 V-J features to 10 to 15, which were used in a naive Bayes classifier (R e1071). TCRdb cleaned the public reads at Q25 with fastp, built clones with MiXCR and kept in-frame beta chains. Under each unique CDR3 protein, matching rows form one entry showing the most common genes and DNA. These V and J calls rely on TCRdb rather than the paper's analysis. In all, the sample holds over 300,000 distinct CDR3 sequences, and about 15% of those were seen once. Approximately 10% of the sample comes from the top ten.

Stable Graves' hyperthyroidism was defined as the absence of progression to ophthalmopathy over 18 months of follow-up. Hyperthyroidism patients were aged 18 to 65 years and newly diagnosed, with disease duration of less than 2 months. The study excluded patients with uncontrolled infections, other autoimmune diseases, pregnancy or lactation. Clinical symptoms, serum thyroxine and TRAb, thyroid ultrasound, and orbital computed tomography formed the basis for the diagnoses. PBMCs were separated from roughly 9.3 ml of fresh peripheral blood using Ficoll-Paque density gradient centrifugation. Trizol reagent was used to extract total RNA, and RNA quality was then checked on an Agilent 2100 Bioanalyzer.

This receptor was identified in a woman in her fifties or sixties with Graves' hyperthyroidism. The rearranged segments are TRBV6-1 and TRBJ2-7, with 13 middle bases fitting TRBD2. Sequencing was performed on blood. The sequence in DNA is TGTGCCAGCAGTGAGACTAGCGGGAGGACGGACGAGCAGTACTTC. Its coded protein is CASSETSGRTDEQYF.